The next 22 T cell receptor beta chains were all read from a single sample in a study of T cell repertoires in cytomegalovirus infection (dated by TCRdb to between 2018 and 2021). TCRdb lists the instrument as Illumina HiSeq 1500. Using fastp at Q25 and MiXCR, TCRdb reprocessed the public reads and kept productive beta chains. All rows with the same CDR3 protein become a single entry with the most common DNA and genes. This sample comprises approximately 730,000 distinct CDR3 sequences, about 28% of them detected only once. In total, the top ten clones hold approximately 14% of the sample. Their target antigens are unknown. The intended sense of this specimen's treatment or condition label: in vitro stimulation with specific CMV peptide epitopes to enrich CMV-specific T cells. The starting material was cultured CD8+ T cells from PBMCs, obtained from culture after CMV antigen stimulation. Every receptor here comes from a human donor in good health (CMV status not recorded). Some clones in this sample may be carry-over from other donors' samples.

V and J are TRBV6-5 and TRBJ2-3; the D is unclear. CDR3 length: 13 amino acids. The germline V and J ends were trimmed by 3 bases and 2 bases, with 6 bases remaining between them. Germline lookup yields CDR1 MNHEY and CDR2 SVGAGI. CDR3 nucleotides: TGTGCCAGCAGTTATACGGTCACAGATACGCAGTATTTT. Translating gives CASSYTVTDTQYF.

As regards this clonotype: Compared with germline, one end of the junction differs, possibly owing to a read error. The rearrangement joins TRBV7-9 to TRBJ2-1; no firm D call. The CDR3 covers 11 residues. The germline V gene encodes CDR1 SEHNR and CDR2 FQNEAQ (reference sequence). CDR3 sequence: CASSLGDEQSF. DNA for the CDR3: TGTGCCAGCAGCTTAGGGGATGAGCAGTCCTTC.

The chain employs TRBV7-9 and TRBJ2-5; 7 nucleotides align to TRBD2. Germline CDR1 is SEHNR and CDR2 is FQNEAQ (reference sequence). With V trimmed by 0 bases and J by 4 bases, 5 bases remained unmatched. This CDR3 contains 15 residues. The CDR3 sequence: CASSLAAGYGETQYF. The CDR3 DNA reads TGTGCCAGCAGCTTAGCAGCGGGGTACGGAGAGACCCAGTACTTC.

This clonotype was seen more than once but under ten times. The rearrangement links TRBV6-2 or TRBV6-3 to TRBJ2-3; TRBD2 is a possible D gene (6 bases). V lost 6 bases and J lost 4, with 29 bases in between. The CDR3 length is 19 residues. Germline loops: CDR1 MNHEY, CDR2 SVGEGT. This chain's CDR3 is CASSDFAGLLLRGPDTQYF. CDR3 sequence (DNA): TGTGCCAGCAGCGACTTCGCGGGGCTACTGCTCCGAGGCCCAGATACGCAGTATTTT.

This clonotype was recorded a few times. The rearrangement joins TRBV18 to TRBJ1-6; D is unclear. This CDR3 is 16 amino acids long. Germline CDR1 and CDR2: KGHSH and LQKENI. V was pared by 8 bases and J by 0 bases, with 14 bases between. CDR3: CASSRDRSSYNSPLHF. CDR3 nucleotides: TGTGCCAGCAGCCGCGATAGGAGCTCCTATAATTCACCCCTCCACTTT.

This clonotype was counted between two and nine times. The rearrangement joins TRBV5-1 to TRBJ1-1, with 7 bases fitting TRBD1. V was pared by 0 bases and J by 5 bases, with 13 bases of the junction left unmatched. This CDR3 has 17 residues. CDR1 and CDR2 from the germline V gene are SGHRS and YFSETQ. The CDR3 loop reads CASSLELQGLGWTEAFF. Written as DNA, the CDR3 is TGCGCCAGCAGCTTGGAACTACAGGGGCTCGGGTGGACTGAAGCTTTCTTT.

This clonotype showed up just a few times. The chain employs TRBV7-8 and TRBJ2-3, with a tentative D call TRBD2 (7 bases). CDR1 is SGHVS, CDR2 FQNEAQ, per germline. V was clipped by 1 base and J by 2 bases, with 16 bases between them. The CDR3 contains 17 residues. The CDR3 region is CASSLGGGGAVTDTQYF. Here the CDR3 DNA reads TGTGCCAGCAGCTTAGGTGGAGGGGGGGCTGTCACAGATACGCAGTATTTT.

The rearrangement uses TRBV19 and TRBJ1-5; D is unclear. V lost 0 bases to trimming and J lost 0 bases, with 6 bases between them. Per germline, CDR1 LNHDA and CDR2 SQIVND (reference sequence). The CDR3 extends over 15 amino acids. CDR3 loop: CASSIEEHSNQPQHF. The CDR3 nucleotides are TGTGCCAGTAGTATAGAAGAACATAGCAATCAGCCCCAGCATTTT.

J is TRBJ2-1 and V is TRBV19; no clear D. The V gene's germline CDR1 is LNHDA and CDR2 SQIVND (reference sequence). This CDR3 is built from 15 residues. The V end was cut by 2 bases, the J end by 2 bases, with 10 bases between. CDR3 residues: CASSITDTPYNEQFF. Here the CDR3 DNA reads TGTGCCAGTAGTATAACCGACACCCCCTACAATGAGCAGTTCTTC.

The gene calls are TRBV25-1 and TRBJ1-5, with D perhaps matching TRBD1 (6 bases). The CDR3 sequence is 14 residues long. Trimming shortened V by 9 bases and J by 4 bases, and 16 bases separated the two germline ends. Germline V CDR1 and CDR2: MGHDK, SYGVNS. Written as DNA, the CDR3 is TGTGCCAGAAGTTGGTCAGGGGTTAATCAGCCCCAGCATTTT. This encodes CARSWSGVNQPQHF.

The CDR3 here is CASSPGGGLGTQYF. Written as DNA, the CDR3 is TGTGCCAGCAGTCCCGGAGGGGGCTTGGGGACCCAGTACTTC. The rearrangement links TRBV27 to TRBJ2-5, with a tentative D call TRBD1 (7 bases). This CDR3 has 14 residues. The V end was cut by 5 bases, the J end by 7 bases, with 17 bases between. Per the germline V gene, CDR1 is MNHEY and CDR2 is SMNVEV (reference sequence).

The rearrangement joins TRBV12-3 or TRBV12-4 to TRBJ1-1; 7 positions match TRBD1. The CDR3 totals 15 residues. V was clipped by 6 bases and J by 1 base; unmatched bases: 8. This CDR3 reads CASSFTRQGNTEAFF. DNA of the CDR3: TGTGCCAGCAGCTTTACCAGACAGGGGAACACTGAAGCTTTCTTT.

The V and J genes are TRBV4-1 and TRBJ2-4, with D possibly TRBD2 on 7 matching bases. Trimming cost V 5 bases and J 3 bases, with 26 bases left between them. Per germline, CDR1 MGHRA and CDR2 YSYEKL. The CDR3 is 19 amino acids. The CDR3 DNA reads as TGCGCCAGCAGCAACCCAGGGGAGGGCGAGAGAGGGGGCAAAAACATTCAGTACTTC. Translated, it gives CASSNPGEGERGGKNIQYF.

The chain is built from TRBV7-9 and TRBJ2-1, with a tentative D call TRBD2 (5 bases). This CDR3 contains 14 residues. V dropped 2 bases and J dropped 2 bases, with 7 bases sitting between them. Germline-derived CDR1 and CDR2 are SEHNR and FQNEAQ (reference sequence). The CDR3: CASSLRSAYNEQFF. The CDR3 DNA reads as TGTGCCAGCAGCTTACGTAGCGCCTACAATGAGCAGTTCTTC.

In its sample, this clonotype was seen a few times. This sequence joins TRBV6-5 and TRBJ2-1, with D hard to call. The CDR3 has 14 amino acids. V was clipped by 5 bases and J by 1 base, with 9 bases between them. The germline CDR1 and CDR2 sequences are MNHEY and SVGAGI. The CDR3 nucleotides are TGTGCCAGCAGTAAGTTCTTTTCCTACAATGAGCAGTTCTTC. Amino acids: CASSKFFSYNEQFF.

The rearrangement uses TRBV27 and TRBJ1-5; 10 nucleotides agree with TRBD1. CDR1 and CDR2 (germline): MNHEY, SMNVEV (reference sequence). CDR3 length: 16 amino acids. V gave up 5 bases and J gave up 2 bases; unmatched junction bases: 6. The CDR3 DNA follows: TGTGCCAGCAGTAAAACCGGACAGGGGGGCAATCAGCCCCAGCATTTT. Its protein is CASSKTGQGGNQPQHF.

This chain uses TRBV10-2 with TRBJ1-6, with 9 bases matching TRBD1. The CDR3 totals 14 residues. The V segment lost 7 bases and the J segment 7 bases; nucleotides outside the gene matches: 5. Per germline, CDR1 WSHSY and CDR2 SAAADI. CDR3 sequence: CASIGTGLNSPLHF. CDR3 DNA: TGCGCCAGCATCGGGACAGGGCTAAATTCACCCCTCCACTTT.

As to this clonotype: This may come from a read error, since a much larger clone is one base off. V and J are TRBV7-2 and TRBJ2-5; 8 positions match TRBD2. The CDR3 is 15 residues long. Germline-derived CDR1 and CDR2 are SGHTA and FQGNSA. The junction had 4 bases not matched to a gene; V was cut back by 1 base and J by 3 bases. CDR3 DNA: TGTGCCAGCAGCTTAGTGGGGACTAGTAAAGAGACCCAGTACTTC. Translating gives CASSLVGTSKETQYF.

The sample holds many counts of this clonotype. Germline is not matched at one junction end, which may reflect a read error. The genes are TRBV7-6 and TRBJ2-1; TRBD2 matches 7 bases. The CDR3 extends over 16 amino acids. Germline CDR1 reads SGHVS; CDR2 reads FNYEAQ. The DNA of the CDR3 is TGTGCCAGCAGTTTAGAGGGAGGGAGCTCCTACAATGAGCAGTTCTTC. This sequence encodes CASSLEGGSSYNEQFF.

About this clonotype: One end of the junction varies from germline; a read error may be responsible. The genes are TRBV25-1 and TRBJ1-1; TRBD1 agrees at 8 bases. Germline loops: CDR1 MGHDK, CDR2 SYGVNS. The CDR3 runs 14 residues. This CDR3 reads CASSSQGADTKAFF. CDR3 sequence (DNA): TGTGCCAGCAGTTCCCAGGGGGCAGACACTAAAGCTTTCTTT.

The genes are TRBV5-4 and TRBJ2-7; D tentatively fits TRBD1 or TRBD2 (5 bases each). CDR3 length: 13 amino acids. Germline V gives CDR1 SGHNT, CDR2 YYREEE (reference sequence). V was shortened by 0 bases and J by 4 bases, with 8 bases between the two germline ends. This CDR3 reads CASSLGDRYEQYV. CDR3 nucleotide sequence: TGTGCCAGCAGCTTGGGGGACCGGTACGAGCAGTACGTC.

The chain uses TRBV18 and TRBJ2-5; a possible D gene is TRBD2 (5 bases). Germline V gene sequence: CDR1 KGHSH, CDR2 LQKENI. Trimming stripped 3 bases from V and 4 bases from J, with 12 bases between. CDR3 length: 14 residues. CDR3 residues: CASSPLANGETQYF. As DNA, the CDR3 is TGTGCCAGCTCACCCCTAGCAAACGGAGAGACCCAGTACTTC.